The 5 T cell receptor beta chains in this list originate from one sample, sequenced in a study of tumor and adjacent non-tumor tissue in lung cancer. A modified ARM-PCR protocol with three rounds of nested PCR amplified TCRbeta. From the multiplex PCR reads, TCRdb called clonotypes with MiXCR, one entry per CDR3 protein. The table records tens of thousands of distinct CDR3 sequences, roughly 70% of them present only once. No cell sorting was done before RNA was extracted from the tissue. The specimen was lung tumor tissue. The receptors shown here come from a man aged 60 to 69 with non-small cell lung cancer.

The chain is built from TRBV12-3 or TRBV12-4 and TRBJ1-1; possibly TRBD1 for D (5 bases). V was trimmed by 2 bases and J by 1 base, leaving 14 bases between them. This CDR3 is 16 amino acids long. CDR3 DNA: TGTGCCAGCAGTTTACGAAGGGGACGGAGGAACACTGAAGCTTTCTTT. Its translation: CASSLRRGRRNTEAFF.

Note on this clonotype: An end of the junction differs from the germline gene, which may be a read error. The J gene is TRBJ2-1, the V gene TRBV6-2 or TRBV6-3, with a possible D match to TRBD2 (5 bases). The CDR3 covers 16 residues. Per the germline V gene, CDR1 is MNHEY and CDR2 is SVGEGT. The CDR3 loop reads CASSLTSRFAYNEQFF. The CDR3, as DNA: TGTGCCAGCAGCTTAACTAGTAGATTCGCCTACAATGAGCAATTCTTC.

The V gene is TRBV10-3, the J gene TRBJ2-1; 7 bases match TRBD2. Germline values: CDR1 ENHRY, CDR2 SYGVKD. CDR3 length equals 14 residues. The V and J ends lost 4 bases and 10 bases, in that order; junction bases with no gene match: 10. For the CDR3, the DNA is TGTGCCATCAGTGCCCTAGCGGAAGTTGAGGAGCAGTTCTTC. It specifies CAISALAEVEEQFF.

A word on this clonotype: This may stem from a read error, because a much larger clone lies one nucleotide away. The chain has TRBV7-9 and TRBJ1-4, with TRBD1 as a possible D gene (6 bases). The CDR3 has 14 amino acids. Germline lookup yields CDR1 SEHNR and CDR2 FQNEAQ (reference sequence). The DNA for the CDR3 is TGTACCAGCAGCCCACGGGGGCAAGGTGGAAAACTGTTTTTT. Residues: CTSSPRGQGGKLFF. The full variable domain, completed using reference TRBV7-9 and TRBJ1-4, is DTGVSQNPRHKITKRGQNVTFRCDPISEHNRLYWYRQTLGQGPEFLTYFQNEAQLEKSRLLSDRFSAERPKGSFSTLEIQRTEQGDSAMYLCTSSPRGQGGKLFFGSGTQLSVL.

With regard to this clonotype: This likely comes from a read error, as the CDR3 has no conserved phenylalanine or tryptophan at its end. The chain has TRBV13 and TRBJ2-1, with 7 bases lining up with TRBD1. The CDR3 is 15 amino acids. CDR1 and CDR2 (germline): PRHDT, FYEKMQ (reference sequence). The CDR3 coding sequence is TGCGCCAGCAGCATGGGACAGAGCTCCTACAATGAGCAGTTCCTC. It translates to CASSMGQSSYNEQFL.